A selection of T cell receptor beta chains follows, all from one sample in a study of vaccination effects on CD4 cells after COVID-19. Assay: immunoSEQ multiplex PCR; the TCRdb copy retains only in-frame clones and omits some. This table holds 30,000 to 40,000 clones, roughly four fifths found once. Their specific antigens are unknown. The sample in question was CD4+ T cells from PBMCs cultured with HCoV-NL63 spike peptides, obtained after COVID-19 vaccination. These receptors were obtained from a human donor who received a COVID-19 vaccine. Some clones in this sample may be carry-over from other donors' samples. The CDR3 runs from the conserved cysteine through the conserved F or W. D genes are given only for firm matches. The size field is filled for only some rows; it gives once, few, many or a size class.

v_gene	abundance	j_gene	d_gene	CDR3aa	CDR3nt
TRBV6-2/TRBV6-3	-	TRBJ2-5	-	CASSYSGGSETQYF	TGTGCCAGCAGTTACTCAGGAGGGTCAGAGACCCAGTACTTC
TRBV4-1	-	TRBJ2-3	-	CATSTDTDTQYF	TGCGCCACTTCGACAGACACAGATACGCAGTATTTT
TRBV12-3/TRBV12-4	-	TRBJ1-2	-	CASSFSANYGYTF	TGTGCCAGCAGTTTTTCCGCTAACTATGGCTACACCTTC
TRBV18	-	TRBJ1-5	-	CASSPQAYSNQPQHF	TGTGCCAGCTCACCACAGGCTTATAGCAATCAGCCCCAGCATTTT
TRBV11-2	-	TRBJ2-5	TRBD1	CASSSTGMETQYF	TGTGCCAGCAGCTCGACAGGGATGGAGACCCAGTACTTC
TRBV18	-	TRBJ1-2	TRBD1	CASSPTGGGYTF	TGTGCCAGCTCACCAACAGGGGGAGGCTACACCTTC
TRBV20-1	-	TRBJ2-1	-	CSATIGSEQFF	TGCAGTGCTACGATCGGGTCTGAGCAGTTCTTC
TRBV3-1/TRBV3-2	-	TRBJ2-1	TRBD2	CASSPQELAGYNEQFF	TGTGCCAGCAGCCCCCAAGAGTTAGCGGGGTACAATGAGCAGTTCTTC
TRBV7-2	-	TRBJ1-2	-	CASSFEGFYGYTF	TGTGCCAGCAGCTTTGAGGGGTTCTATGGCTACACCTTC
TRBV28	once	TRBJ2-5	TRBD2	CASSLTSGGQETQYF	TGTGCCAGCAGTTTAACTAGCGGGGGGCAAGAGACCCAGTACTTC
TRBV4-1	-	TRBJ1-1	-	CASSQGTPLNTEAFF	TGCGCCAGCAGCCAAGGGACACCTTTGAACACTGAAGCTTTCTTT
TRBV2	-	TRBJ1-2	-	CASREEAIYTF	TGTGCCAGCAGAGAGGAGGCGATTTACACCTTC
TRBV24-1	-	TRBJ1-4	TRBD1	CATSLWGTGNEATNEKLFF	TGTGCCACCAGTCTCTGGGGGACAGGGAATGAGGCAACTAATGAAAAACTGTTTTTT
TRBV5-6	-	TRBJ1-5	-	CASSFSGQPQHF	TGTGCCAGCAGCTTTTCGGGTCAGCCCCAGCATTTT
TRBV7-2	-	TRBJ1-1	-	CASSLQGVTEAFF	TGTGCCAGCAGCTTACAGGGTGTCACTGAAGCTTTCTTT
TRBV7-9	-	TRBJ2-2	-	CASGTMNTGELFF	TGTGCCAGCGGCACTATGAACACCGGGGAGCTGTTTTTT
TRBV18	-	TRBJ1-1	-	CASSPTLNTEAFF	TGTGCCAGCTCACCAACCTTGAACACTGAAGCTTTCTTT
TRBV18	-	TRBJ1-1	-	CASSYQGNTEAFF	TGTGCCAGCTCCTATCAGGGGAACACTGAAGCTTTCTTT
TRBV21-1	-	TRBJ1-5	-	CASSKLSGGLSNQPQHF	TGTGCCAGCAGCAAATTATCGGGGGGGCTCTCAAATCAGCCCCAGCATTTT
TRBV5-1	-	TRBJ1-2	-	CASSWDFGANYGYTF	TGCGCCAGCAGTTGGGACTTTGGGGCTAACTATGGCTACACCTTC
TRBV15	-	TRBJ2-6	-	CATSRDLTGVAGANVLTF	TGTGCCACCAGCAGAGATCTTACGGGGGTGGCTGGGGCCAACGTCCTGACTTTC
TRBV19	-	TRBJ2-4	TRBD2	CASSSLTSGGPTGAKNIQYF	TGTGCCAGTAGTTCCCTGACTAGCGGGGGGCCCACGGGAGCCAAAAACATTCAGTACTTC
TRBV7-9	-	TRBJ1-2	TRBD1	CASSTPTGTGRYGYTF	TGTGCCAGCAGCACACCTACCGGGACAGGGAGGTATGGCTACACCTTC
TRBV12-1	-	TRBJ2-1	-	CASSLQGVFYNEQFF	TGTGCCAGCAGCCTTCAGGGGGTTTTTTACAATGAGCAGTTCTTC
TRBV25-1	-	TRBJ1-2	-	CASSDSGSPYGYTF	TGTGCCAGCAGTGACTCAGGCTCCCCCTATGGCTACACCTTC
TRBV5-5	-	TRBJ1-5	-	CASSLGGDVQPQHF	TGTGCCAGCAGCTTGGGGGGAGACGTTCAGCCCCAGCATTTT
TRBV12-3/TRBV12-4	-	TRBJ2-3	-	CASSLRQADTQYF	TGTGCCAGCAGTTTACGGCAGGCCGATACGCAGTATTTT